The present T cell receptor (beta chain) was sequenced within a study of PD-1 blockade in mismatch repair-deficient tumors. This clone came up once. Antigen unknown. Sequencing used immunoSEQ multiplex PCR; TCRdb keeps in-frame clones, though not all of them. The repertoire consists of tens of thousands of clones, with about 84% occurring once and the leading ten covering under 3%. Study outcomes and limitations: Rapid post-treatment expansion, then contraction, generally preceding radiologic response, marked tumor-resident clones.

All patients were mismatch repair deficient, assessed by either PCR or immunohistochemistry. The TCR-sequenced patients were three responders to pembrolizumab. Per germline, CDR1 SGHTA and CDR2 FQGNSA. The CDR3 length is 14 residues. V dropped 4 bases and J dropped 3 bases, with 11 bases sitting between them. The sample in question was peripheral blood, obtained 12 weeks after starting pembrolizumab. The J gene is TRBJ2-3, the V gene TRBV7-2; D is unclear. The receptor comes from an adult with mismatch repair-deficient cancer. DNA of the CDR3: TGTGCCAGCAGCTGGGATGGACGGACAGATACGCAGTATTTT. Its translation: CASSWDGRTDTQYF.